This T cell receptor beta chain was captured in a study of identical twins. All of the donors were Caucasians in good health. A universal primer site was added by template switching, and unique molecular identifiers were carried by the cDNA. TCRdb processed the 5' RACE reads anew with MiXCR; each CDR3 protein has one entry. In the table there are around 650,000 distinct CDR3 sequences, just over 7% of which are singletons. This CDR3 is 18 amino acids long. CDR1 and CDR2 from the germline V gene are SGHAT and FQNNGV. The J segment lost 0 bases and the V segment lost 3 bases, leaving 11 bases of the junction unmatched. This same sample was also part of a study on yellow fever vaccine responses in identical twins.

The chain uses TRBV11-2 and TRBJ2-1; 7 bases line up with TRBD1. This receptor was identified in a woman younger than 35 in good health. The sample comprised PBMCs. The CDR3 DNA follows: TGTGCCAGCAGCTTGGGGACAGCTTCTAGGAGCTCCTACAATGAGCAGTTCTTC. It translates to CASSLGTASRSSYNEQFF.